This T cell receptor (beta chain) is drawn from a study of Graves' ophthalmopathy and Graves' hyperthyroidism. Germline CDR1 LNHDA, CDR2 SQIVND (reference sequence). The CDR3 has 19 residues. Deletions cut 2 bases from V and 0 bases from J, with 20 bases between. Amplification from RNA transcripts yielded the TCR beta CDR3 regions. HTBI primers were employed in first-round RT-PCR, then a second-round multiplex PCR followed. Each CDR3 protein gets one entry after TCRdb re-called the multiplex PCR reads with MiXCR. The table has hundreds of thousands of distinct CDR3 sequences, over 20% seen once; the top ten hold more than 5.5%. What supplied the PBMCs was roughly 10 ml of fresh peripheral blood.

Sample: peripheral blood. V is TRBV19 and J is TRBJ1-5; the D gene is possibly TRBD1 (5 bases). The TCR was taken from a woman aged 18-29 years with stable Graves' hyperthyroidism. Some clones in this sample may be carry-over from other donors' samples. The DNA of the CDR3 is TGTGCCAGTAGTATAAACGGGGGGAGGACATTTTATAGCAATCAGCCCCAGCATTTT. This encodes CASSINGGRTFYSNQPQHF.